This note documents a single TCR beta chain sequence. Assay execution proceeded at the deep level. In the source study's methods: Junction-only immunoSEQ data arrived without quality scores, meaning filtering differed. The assay was immunoSEQ multiplex PCR, and TCRdb's table has in-frame clones only and misses some. V and J calls and clone size come straight from that table; D and trimming were deduced from the DNA. Found here are 500,000 to 650,000 clones, about 80% of them singletons; the top ten hold 12%. It was around 91 million PBMCs that unsorted samples used for genomic DNA. The data are from a study of shared clonotypes between healthy human individuals. The CDR3 is 14 amino acids. Germline CDR1 reads SGHNT; CDR2 reads YYREEE (reference sequence). The ends lost 6 bases at V and 4 bases at J; junction bases unmatched: 3.

This sequence was found in a woman aged 40 to 50 in good health. Some clones in this sample may be carry-over from other donors' samples. The rearrangement links TRBV5-4 to TRBJ2-1, with 11 bases that match TRBD1. Sequencing was carried out using PBMCs. CDR3 DNA: TGTGCCAGCACCTGGGACAGGGGGTACAATGAGCAGTTCTTC. Protein product: CASTWDRGYNEQFF.